The 9 T cell receptor beta chains listed next were all sequenced from one sample in a study of T cells in women clearing cervical HPV infection. Profiling relied on immunoSEQ multiplex PCR, and the TCRdb table lists in-frame clones only, not all of them. The table lists some 33,000 clones. Material: blood buffy coat. These receptors came from a woman aged 18-70 years with a cervical HPV16 infection that either progressed to CIN3+ or cleared (not recorded which).

About this clone: The CDR3 is cut off 3 residues early in the read; its end comes from the germline J gene. J is TRBJ2-3 and V is TRBV2, with 7 bases identical to TRBD2. Germline V gives CDR1 SNHLY, CDR2 FYNNEI. The CDR3 is 17 amino acids. CDR3 loop: CASRDSWGGGGNQPQYF. The CDR3 bases that were read are TGTGCCAGCAGGGACTCATGGGGGGGAGGAGGCAATCAGCCG. Filled out from reference TRBV2 and TRBJ2-3, the complete variable domain reads EPEVTQTPSHQVTQMGQEVILRCVPISNHLYFYWYRQILGQKVEFLVSFYNNEISEKSEIFDDQFSVERPDGSNFTLKIRSTKLEDSAMYFCASRDSWGGGGNQPQYFGPGTRLTVL.

Worth noting for this clone: The CDR3 end falls 3 residues outside the read, so it is completed with the germline J gene. The gene calls are TRBV14 and TRBJ1-1, with TRBD1 as a possible D gene (6 bases). V was cut by 0 bases and J by 1 base, with 9 bases left in between. Looked up from germline, CDR1 is SGHDN and CDR2 is FVKESK. The CDR3 spans 15 residues. The part of the CDR3 DNA that was read is TGTGCCAGCAGCCAAGACAGGGGTGGGAACACTGAA. Encoded protein: CASSQDRGGNTE. The complete CDR3 protein is CASSQDRGGNTEAFF. The entire variable domain, with the rest obtained from reference TRBV14 and TRBJ1-1, is as follows: EAGVTQFPSHSVIEKGQTVTLRCDPISGHDNLYWYRRVMGKEIKFLLHFVKESKQDESGMPNNRFLAERTGGTYSTLKVQPAELEDSGVYFCASSQDRGGNTEAFFGQGTRLTVV.

Remarks on this clone: The read comes to an end 3 residues before the CDR3 does, leaving the germline J gene to fill in the end. This rearrangement joins TRBV29-1 to TRBJ1-1, with D unresolved. This CDR3 spans 11 amino acids. Germline assignment: CDR1 SQVTM and CDR2 ANQGSEA. Deletions cut 4 bases from V and 0 bases from J, with 3 bases between. The CDR3 sequence is CSVVVNTEAFF. The DNA read from the CDR3 is TGCAGCGTTGTAGTGAACACTGAA.

Points on this clone: The read terminates 3 residues before the CDR3 end, so the remaining end is supplied by the germline J gene. The V call is TRBV18, the J call TRBJ1-2; the D gene is possibly TRBD1 (6 bases). V was cut by 4 bases and J by 5 bases, with 14 bases left in between. The CDR3 is made up of 14 amino acids. The germline CDR1 and CDR2 sequences are KGHSH and LQKENI. Partial CDR3 DNA: TGTGCCAGCTCACGAGACAGGTTTCTGTATGGC. This codes for CASSRDRFLYG. The full CDR3 is CASSRDRFLYGYTF.

A note on this clone: With the read ending 3 residues before the CDR3 end, the germline J gene is used to fill in that end. J is TRBJ1-4 and V is TRBV5-5, with D unresolved. V was trimmed by 2 bases and J by 5 bases, leaving 10 bases between them. This CDR3 contains 14 residues. Looked up from germline, CDR1 is SGHKS and CDR2 is YYEKEE (reference sequence). CDR3 DNA (partial): TGTGCCAGCAGCTTCGCGGGAAGGAATGAAAAA. This translates into CASSFAGRNEK. The whole CDR3 region reads CASSFAGRNEKLFF.

A note on this clone: The read finishes 3 residues shy of the CDR3 end, and the germline J gene is used to complete it. The chain recombines TRBV18 with TRBJ2-5, with 7 positions matching TRBD2. The germline gives CDR1 KGHSH, CDR2 LQKENI. The CDR3 extends over 14 amino acids. Trimming removed 3 bases from V and 3 bases from J; junction bases left unmatched: 4. CDR3 loop: CASSPSSGEETQYF. CDR3 DNA (partial): TGTGCCAGCTCACCGTCCAGCGGGGAAGAGACC.

Turning to this clone: The CDR3 extends 3 residues past the end of the read, so its final part is completed from the germline J gene. The chain has TRBV5-8 and TRBJ1-1; D gene unclear. CDR3 length: 14 residues. From germline, CDR1 is SGHTS and CDR2 YDEGEE. Trimming shortened V by 0 bases and J by 3 bases, and 9 bases separated the two germline ends. The CDR3 DNA, read in part, is TGTGCCAGCAGCTTGGTGGGCTCGTACACTGAA. Its protein product is CASSLVGSYTE. The complete CDR3 sequence is CASSLVGSYTEAFF.

The sequenced part of the CDR3 DNA is TGCGCCAGCAGAAAGACCGGACAGGGTGGTGGCTACGAG. It specifies CASRKTGQGGGYE. The entire CDR3 protein reads CASRKTGQGGGYEQYF. The chain is built from TRBV10-2 and TRBJ2-7; 8 bases match TRBD1. Coverage ceases 3 residues before the CDR3 finishes, and the germline J gene fills in the end. Germline V gives CDR1 WSHSY, CDR2 SAAADI. The CDR3 consists of 16 residues. With V trimmed by 6 bases and J by 3 bases, 13 bases remained unmatched.

About this clone: The read finishes 3 residues shy of the CDR3 end, and the germline J gene is used to complete it. The V gene is TRBV7-2, the J gene TRBJ2-2; D remains unclear. The CDR3 runs 13 residues. Trimming stripped 4 bases from V and 0 bases from J, with 3 bases between. CDR1 and CDR2 from the germline V gene are SGHTA and FQGNSA. The sequenced part of the CDR3 DNA is TGTGCCAGCAGCTACTCGAACACCGGGGAG. Protein: CASSYSNTGE. The entire CDR3 reads CASSYSNTGELFF.